The entry that follows covers one TCR beta chain sequence. The antigen it recognizes is unknown. Within one base of it there is no much larger clone, and no base qualities were kept. This entry belongs to a study of control samples from healthy donors and cancer patients (dated by TCRdb to the early 2020s). Library generation was performed with the immunoSEQ multiplex PCR assay. TCRdb carries this immuneACCESS record with in-frame sequences only. Its versions omit some clonotypes, under half of them owing to an unresolved V gene in the studies checked, with the rest unexplained. The sample table holds 150,000 to 200,000 clones, of which 91% were seen once. Clones ranked in the top ten supply approximately 1.4% of the sample. The junction shows trimming of 5 bases on V and 0 bases on J, plus 9 bases between the germline ends. Reading the germline V gene gives CDR1 KGHDR and CDR2 SFDVKD. The CDR3 covers 14 residues, taking in both the cysteine and the phenylalanine. CDR3 DNA only is kept here, 42 bases in frame from base 1.

Sequencing used blood. The sequence was obtained from a woman in her 30s in good health. The sequence joins TRBV24-1 to TRBJ1-1; the D gene assignment is ambiguous. The DNA reads as follows: TGTGCCACCAGTGTCTATACAATGAACACTGAAGCTTTCTTT. Translated, this is CATSVYTMNTEAFF.